The T cell receptor beta chain described here comes from a study of blood T cell repertoires in COVID-19. Using immunoSEQ multiplex PCR, the repertoire was profiled, and TCRdb retains in-frame clones only, with some absent. The sample shows around 200,000 clones, roughly 89% of them seen only once. The germline V gene has CDR1 SGDLS and CDR2 YYNGEE. The ends lost 2 bases at V and 6 bases at J; junction bases unmatched: 10. CDR3 length: 16 residues. The receptor was derived from a man in his forties or fifties with acute or convalescent COVID-19. This chain joins TRBV9 and TRBJ1-4; 7 nucleotides align to TRBD1. Sample: peripheral blood. CDR3 region: CASSVGKGTDDEKLFF. CDR3 sequence (DNA): TGTGCCAGCAGCGTCGGAAAGGGGACAGACGATGAAAAACTGTTTTTT.